This T cell receptor (beta chain) was identified during a study of T cells in Graves' hyperthyroidism and ophthalmopathy. Study-level points and caveats: Before onset, ophthalmopathy was predicted by the model a median about 6.2 months earlier. The blood repertoire included most of the expanded thyroid clonotypes above 0.001.

Ten or more counts support this clonotype. Its antigen is as yet unknown. Graves' hyperthyroidism qualified as stable when ophthalmopathy did not progress within 18 months. The CDR3 regions of TCR beta were amplified from RNA transcripts. When the TCR CDR3 underwent first-round RT-PCR, the HTBI primer set was used. TCRdb independently ran MiXCR on the multiplex PCR reads; one entry per CDR3 protein. The sample records about 710,000 distinct CDR3 sequences, 15% to 20% being singletons. The CDR3 extends over 15 amino acids. Germline lookup yields CDR1 SGHAT and CDR2 FQNNGV. V lost 0 bases, J lost 7 bases, and 10 bases lay in between.

This clonotype was obtained from a man between 18 and 29 years old with Graves' hyperthyroidism. The V gene is TRBV11-2, the J gene TRBJ1-6; D unclear. Sequencing was carried out using blood. The CDR3 region has the DNA TGTGCCAGCAGCTTAGACGAGGGAGGCAATTCACCCCTCCACTTT. Translation gives CASSLDEGGNSPLHF.